The TCR beta chain under discussion was sequenced for a study of cytomegalovirus exposure and HLA in healthy donors. Overall study findings and caveats: Researchers reportedly found TCR beta sequences accurately predicted most subjects' HLA-A and HLA-B alleles. The Asian-associated ancestry cluster reportedly had fewer N-insertions than the 666-donor mean in a later analysis.

The PCR was carried out with 60 Vbeta primers and 13 Jbeta primers. TCRdb's copy holds only in-frame clones and misses some; the assay was immunoSEQ multiplex PCR. Of about 150,000 clones listed, 75% are singletons. A remark on this clone: Its antigen is unknown.

The sample taken for sequencing was PBMCs. The source of this sequence is a man aged 25 to 40 in good health and CMV-seronegative.

The CDR3: CASGTSGSGGYEQFF. The CDR3 coding sequence is TGTGCCTCCGGGACTAGCGGGAGTGGAGGCTATGAGCAGTTCTTC. The J gene is TRBJ2-1, the V gene TRBV19; TRBD2 agrees at 14 bases. The CDR3 runs 15 residues. Germline assignment: CDR1 LNHDA and CDR2 SQIVND (reference sequence). V trimming: 11 bases; J trimming: 8 bases; junction bases outside the gene matches: 11.